This T cell receptor beta chain was recorded in a study of shared clonotypes between healthy human individuals. At the level of the study: Per donor, three plates held CD4 naive cells, three held CD4 memory, two held CD8 naive and one held CD8 memory. Findings of the study overall: Generation probability values for non-shared clonotypes were lower than those for clonotypes shared by all four donors. Sequencing depth was a factor that was expected to affect clonotype sharing among donors.

In the case of this clone: The antigen is unknown.

V lost 2 bases, J lost 8 bases, and 13 bases lay in between. Germline V gene sequence: CDR1 MNHNS, CDR2 SASEGT. The CDR3 length is 14 residues. Sequencing used immunoSEQ multiplex PCR; TCRdb keeps in-frame clones, though not all of them. The sample gives under 350,000 clones, 87% of which show up once; around 15% is in the top ten. This receptor was taken from a man aged 18 to 35 in good health. The rearrangement joins TRBV6-1 to TRBJ2-1; D is ambiguous. Sequenced material: memory CD8+ T cells sorted from blood. Subset given: CD45RO+ cells pooled with CCR7-negative TemRA cells. CDR3 sequence (DNA): TGTGCCAGCAGTGAATACCGGGTTATGTATGAGCAGTTCTTC. It translates to CASSEYRVMYEQFF.